Listed below are T cell receptor beta chains from one sample, sequenced in a study of blood T cell repertoires in COVID-19. TCRdb's copy holds only in-frame clones and misses some; the assay was immunoSEQ multiplex PCR. The repertoire includes hundreds of thousands of clones, over 75% of them detected once, and 1% to 1.3% sits in the top ten. The sample consisted of PBMCs or T cells enriched from blood (not recorded which). All receptors come from a man aged 25 to 40 who had recovered from COVID-19. The CDR3 runs from the conserved cysteine through the conserved F or W.

TRBV7-2	TRBJ2-3	CASSLLGHTTDTQYF
TRBV19	TRBJ2-7	CASSTKVGLAGIYEQYF
TRBV7-6	TRBJ2-7	CASSKGLAAYEQYF
TRBV30	TRBJ2-6	CAWRDRGSGANVLTF
TRBV28	TRBJ1-2	CASRIGQTNGYTF
TRBV11-3	TRBJ1-5	CASTLTGHF
TRBV5-3	TRBJ1-2	CVRRTGGSGYTF
TRBV7-2	TRBJ2-2	CASSLYNTGELFF
TRBV11-2	TRBJ1-1	CASSLMDRGTEAFF
TRBV9	TRBJ2-5	CASSGWSSGSGGTQYF
TRBV28	TRBJ2-5	CASSPSGLETQYF
TRBV2	TRBJ1-2	CASSEALRVVTNYGYTF
TRBV4-1	TRBJ1-2	CASSQVGQGLSNYGYTF
TRBV19	TRBJ1-2	CASSIDQVSYGYTF
TRBV4-2	TRBJ2-7	CASSQEPTGTFSSYEQYF
TRBV28	TRBJ2-1	CASAGDYVNEQFF
TRBV27	TRBJ2-3	CASSHFTAGVTDTQYF
TRBV10-3	TRBJ2-6	CAIRQGSGANVLTF
TRBV12-3/TRBV12-4	TRBJ1-5	CASNRRSREPQHF
TRBV27	TRBJ1-5	CASNAGASNQPQHF
TRBV7-9	TRBJ1-2	CASSSLNGGYTF
TRBV4-1	TRBJ2-2	CASSQDYTSGSYGGELFF
TRBV7-2	TRBJ1-2	CASSLTTGSNYGYTF
TRBV3-1/TRBV3-2	TRBJ1-1	CASRRSRVTEAFF
TRBV24-1	TRBJ1-1	CATRNPGNTEAFF
TRBV28	TRBJ2-3	CASSDQGLAGGTDTQYF
TRBV9	TRBJ2-7	CASSEGTSGTYEQYF
TRBV18	TRBJ2-2	CASSQLQLTGTGATGELFF
TRBV4-1	TRBJ2-7	CASSQVTGVPYEQYF
TRBV5-5	TRBJ1-3	CASSRPGQSSGNTIYF
TRBV3-1/TRBV3-2	TRBJ2-7	CASSQVSREQYF
TRBV10-1	TRBJ2-5	CASTPCGAGRYQETQYF
TRBV7-2	TRBJ2-7	CASSASGQIYEQYF
TRBV19	TRBJ1-2	CASSIGPDRLFGYTF
TRBV15	TRBJ2-2	CATSEERERSTGELFF
TRBV28	TRBJ1-6	CASSLSGGRSSPLHF
TRBV27	TRBJ2-7	CASSLRAGAYEQYF
TRBV28	TRBJ1-1	CASSPRDTEAFF
TRBV10-3	TRBJ2-3	CAISAPLQENNGRAFSDTQYF
TRBV20-1	TRBJ1-3	CSASPGNTIYF
TRBV28	TRBJ1-1	CASTPGHNTEAFF
TRBV2	TRBJ2-7	CASGGTSNYEQYF
TRBV28	TRBJ1-5	CASKEGTQPQHF
TRBV29-1	TRBJ1-1	CSVVWGQNTEAFF
TRBV19	TRBJ2-5	CASSLKDSQETQYF
TRBV18	TRBJ1-5	CASSPFPNQPQHF
TRBV28	TRBJ2-7	CASSFSPQAYEQYF